A single sample gave rise to the 21 T cell receptor beta chains below, sequenced in a study of T cells after yellow fever vaccination. MiXCR, run by TCRdb on the 5' RACE reads, gives a single entry per CDR3 protein. In the table there are 100,000 to 150,000 distinct CDR3 sequences, 6% to 8% of which are singletons. Sequencing was performed on CD4+ T cells sorted from PBMCs, taken 10 days after the first yellow fever vaccination. Receptors originate from a man aged 18 to 29 who received the YFV17D yellow fever vaccine.

Concerning this clonotype: A read error may explain this, as a much larger clone is one base away. V usage is TRBV3-1 and J usage is TRBJ2-2; D possibly corresponds to TRBD2 (5 bases). The germline CDR1 and CDR2 sequences are LGHDT and YNNKEL (reference sequence). This CDR3 is built from 12 residues. The chain's CDR3 is CASSQDLGKLFF. The DNA for the CDR3 is TGTGCCAGCAGCCAAGACCTCGGGAAGCTGTTTTTT.

This clonotype appeared many times. The rearrangement links TRBV4-1 to TRBJ1-1, with D possibly being TRBD1 (6 bases). The ends were cut back, 1 base at V and 1 base at J, with 7 bases in the middle. Germline V gene sequence: CDR1 MGHRA, CDR2 YSYEKL. The CDR3 totals 14 residues. Here the CDR3 reads CASSQVGANTEAFF. CDR3 in DNA: TGCGCCAGCAGCCAAGTGGGGGCGAACACTGAAGCTTTCTTT.

V and J are TRBV7-2 and TRBJ1-2; perhaps TRBD1 as D (6 bases). The V end was cut by 4 bases, the J end by 7 bases, with 13 bases between. The CDR3 covers 13 residues. Germline CDR1 and CDR2: SGHTA and FQGNSA. CDR3 nucleotide sequence: TGTGCCAGCAGCTCCTCCAGGGGAGGTGGCTACACCTTC. Protein: CASSSSRGGGYTF. Complete variable domain (other parts from reference TRBV7-2 and TRBJ1-2): GAGVSQSPSNKVTEKGKDVELRCDPISGHTALYWYRQSLGQGLEFLIYFQGNSAPDKSGLPSDRFSAERTGGSVSTLTIQRTQQEDSAVYLCASSSSRGGGYTFGSGTRLTVV.

This clonotype was observed at least ten times. The rearrangement uses TRBV12-3 or TRBV12-4 and TRBJ1-4; D is possibly TRBD1 (5 bases). This CDR3 is built from 14 residues. V was cut by 6 bases and J by 2 bases, with 10 bases left in between. This chain's CDR3 is CASSRQGTNEKLFF. CDR3 nucleotide sequence: TGTGCCAGCAGCCGTCAGGGTACTAATGAAAAACTGTTTTTT.

This clonotype was observed at least ten times. The rearrangement uses TRBV7-2 and TRBJ2-1; D remains unclear. CDR1 and CDR2 (germline): SGHTA, FQGNSA. V lost 5 bases to trimming and J lost 4 bases, with 6 bases between them. CDR3 length: 12 residues. In DNA, the CDR3 is TGTGCCAGCAGCGGACGTTACAATGAGCAGTTCTTC. It is translated as CASSGRYNEQFF.

In its sample, this clonotype was seen many times. This rearrangement joins TRBV12-3 or TRBV12-4 to TRBJ1-5; D is possibly TRBD1 (6 bases). Trimming cost V 7 bases and J 5 bases, with 12 bases left between them. The CDR3 runs 13 residues. The CDR3 protein is CASTRDIDQPQHF. CDR3 bases: TGTGCCAGCACTCGGGACATCGATCAGCCCCAGCATTTT.

This clonotype was counted only a few times. This rearrangement joins TRBV13 to TRBJ2-7; D is undetermined. CDR1 is PRHDT and CDR2 is FYEKMQ in the germline V gene (reference sequence). Trimming took 4 bases from V and 4 from J, leaving 8 bases between them. This CDR3 spans 12 amino acids. The CDR3 nucleotides read TGTGCCAGCAGCTCCTACAGTTACGAGCAGTACTTC. Translation gives CASSSYSYEQYF.

CDR3 region: CASRRTGVLLDTQYF. Written as DNA, the CDR3 is TGTGCCAGCAGACGAACAGGGGTTCTTTTGGATACGCAGTATTTT. The chain couples TRBV6-1 to TRBJ2-3; 7 nucleotides agree with TRBD1. This CDR3 comprises 15 residues. The germline V gene encodes CDR1 MNHNS and CDR2 SASEGT. V lost 6 bases to trimming and J lost 6 bases; unmatched junction nucleotides: 12.

This clonotype was seen repeatedly, ten times or more. The chain employs TRBV5-1 and TRBJ2-5; D possibly matches TRBD1 or TRBD2 (5 bases each). Trimming stripped 4 bases from V and 4 bases from J, with 17 bases between. The germline gives CDR1 SGHRS, CDR2 YFSETQ. The CDR3 spans 15 residues. DNA of the CDR3: TGCGCCAGCAGCGCCACCTCCCCGGGACCAGAGACCCAGTACTTC. Translation gives CASSATSPGPETQYF.

A note on this clonotype: This may be a read error, as it is one base from a much larger clone. The chain carries TRBV2 and TRBJ1-4; the match to TRBD1 covers 9 bases. J gave up 7 bases and V 7 bases, and 4 bases lay outside the gene matches. The germline gives CDR1 SNHLY, CDR2 FYNNEI. The CDR3 is 13 residues long. The CDR3 loop is CASIGTGFEKLFF. The DNA of the CDR3 is TGTGCCAGCATCGGGACAGGGTTTGAAAAACTGTTTTTT. The whole variable domain, remainder taken from reference TRBV2 and TRBJ1-4, is EPEVTQTPSHQVTQMGQEVILRCVPISNHLYFYWYRQILGQKVEFLVSFYNNEISEKSEIFDDQFSVERPDGSNFTLKIRSTKLEDSAMYFCASIGTGFEKLFFGSGTQLSVL.

This clonotype was detected ten times or more. The chain combines TRBV4-2 with TRBJ2-3, with TRBD2 matching 7 bases. The germline gives CDR1 LGHNA, CDR2 YNFKEQ. The CDR3 is 18 residues long. V was clipped by 1 base and J by 1 base; unmatched bases: 11. CDR3 region: CASSQALGGGRGTDTQYF. The CDR3 DNA reads TGTGCCAGCAGCCAAGCCCTCGGTGGGGGGAGGGGCACAGATACGCAGTATTTT.

At least ten counts were recorded for this clonotype. The V gene is TRBV7-6, the J gene TRBJ1-1; D is unclear. The CDR3 has 13 amino acids. CDR1 is SGHVS, CDR2 FNYEAQ, per germline. V shed 6 bases and J shed 0 bases, with 8 bases lying between them. CDR3 sequence: CASRSAMNTEAFF. CDR3 bases: TGTGCCAGCAGATCTGCGATGAACACTGAAGCTTTCTTT.

This clonotype was observed at least ten times. The chain has TRBV5-1 and TRBJ2-1; the D is unclear. The V end lost 0 bases, the J end lost 0 bases, and 10 bases lay between the germline ends. The germline CDR1 and CDR2 sequences are SGHRS and YFSETQ. This CDR3 is 16 amino acids long. This CDR3 reads CASSLAGLSSYNEQFF. In DNA, the CDR3 is TGCGCCAGCAGCTTGGCGGGCCTCAGCTCCTACAATGAGCAGTTCTTC. Using reference TRBV5-1 and TRBJ2-1 for the parts outside the CDR3, the full variable domain is KAGVTQTPRYLIKTRGQQVTLSCSPISGHRSVSWYQQTPGQGLQFLFEYFSETQRNKGNFPGRFSGRQFSNSRSEMNVSTLELGDSALYLCASSLAGLSSYNEQFFGPGTRLTVL.

In this sample, this clonotype turned up many times. V gene TRBV12-3 or TRBV12-4 combines with J gene TRBJ2-7; D not certain. The V end was cut by 3 bases, the J end by 3 bases, with 18 bases between. The CDR3 contains 16 residues. The CDR3 loop is CASSLSITNNLYEQYV. The CDR3 region has the DNA TGTGCCAGCAGTTTGTCAATTACTAACAACCTCTACGAGCAGTACGTC.

This clonotype was picked up many times. V and J are TRBV7-3 and TRBJ2-2; the D is unclear. Germline V gene lookup returns CDR1 SGHTA and CDR2 FQGTGA. CDR3 length: 13 amino acids. Trimming stripped 4 bases from V and 7 bases from J, with 10 bases between. The CDR3 spells CASSSFMNGELFF. The CDR3 DNA reads TGTGCCAGCAGCTCCTTCATGAACGGGGAGCTGTTTTTT.

Ten or more counts support this clonotype. The rearrangement links TRBV29-1 to TRBJ2-2; no firm D call. V lost 4 bases and J lost 3, with 15 bases in between. The CDR3 is 15 residues long. Germline CDR1 SQVTM, CDR2 ANQGSEA. The CDR3 spells CSVVTDYGDTGELFF. In DNA, the CDR3 is TGCAGCGTTGTGACTGATTATGGAGACACCGGGGAGCTGTTTTTT.

This chain joins TRBV24-1 and TRBJ2-5, with D tentatively TRBD2 (5 bases). Trimming removed 5 bases at V and 5 bases at J, with 11 bases between. CDR1 KGHDR and CDR2 SFDVKD come from the germline V gene. The CDR3 runs to 13 residues. The CDR3 spells CATSGPPGETQYF. The CDR3 DNA is TGTGCCACCAGTGGGCCCCCGGGGGAGACCCAGTACTTC.

J is TRBJ1-1 and V is TRBV20-1; D perhaps matches TRBD1 (6 bases). CDR1 and CDR2 (germline): DFQATT, SNEGSKA (reference sequence). V was trimmed by 3 bases and J by 5 bases, leaving 16 bases between them. The CDR3 is 14 amino acids. DNA for the CDR3: TGCAGTGCTAGGGGGGGGGGCGTTGGAACTGAAGCTTTCTTT. Residues: CSARGGGVGTEAFF.

V gene TRBV5-4 combines with J gene TRBJ2-7; D unresolved. V lost 1 base, J lost 4 bases, and 9 bases lay in between. The CDR3 is made up of 13 amino acids. Germline V gene data show CDR1 as SGHNT and CDR2 as YYREEE (reference sequence). The CDR3 reads CASSLYPSYEQYV. CDR3 sequence (DNA): TGTGCCAGCAGCTTGTACCCAAGTTACGAGCAGTACGTC.

The rearrangement uses TRBV6-2 or TRBV6-3 and TRBJ1-1, with a possible D match to TRBD1 (6 bases). V was pared by 2 bases and J by 0 bases, with 13 bases between. Germline CDR1 MNHEY, CDR2 SVGEGT. The CDR3 is made up of 16 amino acids. The CDR3 loop reads CASSYRGGRMNTEAFF. The DNA for the CDR3 is TGTGCCAGCAGTTACAGGGGGGGAAGAATGAACACTGAAGCTTTCTTT.

This chain connects TRBV5-4 to TRBJ1-2; no definite D call. Germline V CDR1 and CDR2: SGHNT, YYREEE (reference sequence). The V end was cut by 0 bases, the J end by 4 bases, with 10 bases between. This CDR3 spans 14 amino acids. CDR3 loop: CASSLEAGIYGYTF. As DNA, the CDR3 is TGTGCCAGCAGCTTGGAGGCAGGAATCTATGGCTACACCTTC.